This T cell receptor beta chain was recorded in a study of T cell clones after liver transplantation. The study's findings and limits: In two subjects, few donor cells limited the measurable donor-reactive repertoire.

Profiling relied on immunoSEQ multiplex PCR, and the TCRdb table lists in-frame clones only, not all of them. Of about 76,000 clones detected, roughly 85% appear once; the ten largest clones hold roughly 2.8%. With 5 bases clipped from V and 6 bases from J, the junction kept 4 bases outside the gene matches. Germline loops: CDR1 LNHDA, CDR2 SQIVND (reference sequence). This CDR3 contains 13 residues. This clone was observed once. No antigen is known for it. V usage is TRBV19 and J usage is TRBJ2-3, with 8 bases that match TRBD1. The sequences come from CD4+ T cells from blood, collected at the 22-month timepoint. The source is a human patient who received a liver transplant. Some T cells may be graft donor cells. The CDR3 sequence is CASSGRQGDTQYF. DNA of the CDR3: TGTGCCAGTAGTGGGAGACAGGGGGATACGCAGTATTTT.